This is a list of T cell receptor beta chains from one sample in a study of blood T cell repertoires in COVID-19. Clones were read by immunoSEQ multiplex PCR, and TCRdb kept only the in-frame ones, dropping some. The repertoire consists of 80,000 or so clones, with 75% to 90% occurring once and the leading ten covering about a sixth. Specimen: peripheral blood. The receptors derive from a human donor in a cohort sampled during active COVID-19. Each CDR3 is given with its conserved first and last residue. D genes are given only for firm matches. Clone size appears in some rows only: once, few, many, or a class for an expanded clone.

size: NA; V: TRBV27; J: TRBJ2-7; D: TRBD2; DNA: TGTGCCAGCTCGGGACTAGCGGGGGGGGGCTCCTACGAGCAGTACTTC; CDR3: CASSGLAGGGSYEQYF
size: NA; V: TRBV13; J: TRBJ1-4; D: NA; DNA: TGTGCCAGCAGCTTAGTGGGGGGTGAAAAACTGTTTTTT; CDR3: CASSLVGGEKLFF
size: once; V: TRBV15; J: TRBJ1-1; D: NA; DNA: TGTGCCACCAGCAAACTCCAGGGTACCACTGAAGCTTTCTTT; CDR3: CATSKLQGTTEAFF
size: NA; V: TRBV9; J: TRBJ1-2; D: NA; DNA: TGTGCCAGCAGCCTAACAGGGACCTATGGCTACACCTTC; CDR3: CASSLTGTYGYTF
size: NA; V: TRBV5-1; J: TRBJ2-7; D: NA; DNA: TGCGCCAGCAGATCCGGGGGTCAGAGCTCCTACGAGCAGTACTTC; CDR3: CASRSGGQSSYEQYF
size: NA; V: TRBV10-3; J: TRBJ2-7; D: TRBD2; DNA: TGTGCCATCAGTGAGTCGACTAGCGGGGGGTTCCCTGGCGAGCAGTACTTC; CDR3: CAISESTSGGFPGEQYF
size: NA; V: TRBV11-1; J: TRBJ2-1; D: TRBD2; DNA: TGTGCCAGCAGCTTAGGGGTTGGGGGGAGGGTTGAGCAGTTCTTC; CDR3: CASSLGVGGRVEQFF
size: NA; V: TRBV29-1; J: TRBJ1-2; D: TRBD1; DNA: TGCAGCGTGCCGACCGGGACAGGGGGCGAATGGGTGAGGTATGGCTACACCTTC; CDR3: CSVPTGTGGEWVRYGYTF
size: once; V: TRBV19; J: TRBJ1-5; D: NA; DNA: TGTGCCAGTAGTATAGGCGATATTACGGGCAATCAGCCCCAGCATTTT; CDR3: CASSIGDITGNQPQHF
size: once; V: TRBV9; J: TRBJ2-7; D: NA; DNA: TGTGCCAGCAGCGTACAGGGGACCCCCTACGAGCAGTACTTC; CDR3: CASSVQGTPYEQYF
size: NA; V: TRBV7-3; J: TRBJ2-5; D: NA; DNA: TGTGCCAGCAGCTTTTCAACGGTGGAGGGAGAGACCCAGTACTTC; CDR3: CASSFSTVEGETQYF
size: NA; V: TRBV11-2; J: TRBJ1-2; D: NA; DNA: TGTGCCAGCAGCTTCTCCAACTATGGCTACACCTTC; CDR3: CASSFSNYGYTF
size: NA; V: TRBV27; J: TRBJ2-1; D: TRBD2; DNA: TGTGCCAGCAGGCTACGGGTGGCTAGCGGTATCAATGAGCAGTTCTTC; CDR3: CASRLRVASGINEQFF
size: NA; V: TRBV7-2; J: TRBJ2-7; D: TRBD2; DNA: TGTGCCAGCAGCTGGACTAGCGGGGGTGTATACGAGCAGTACTTC; CDR3: CASSWTSGGVYEQYF
size: NA; V: TRBV7-6; J: TRBJ2-2; D: NA; DNA: TGTGCCAGCAGCCTTAAGAGCACCGGGGAGCTGTTTTTT; CDR3: CASSLKSTGELFF
size: NA; V: TRBV5-4; J: TRBJ1-2; D: NA; DNA: TGTGCCAGCAGCTTGGTACAGGGAAGTCGAGGCTACACCTTC; CDR3: CASSLVQGSRGYTF
size: NA; V: TRBV5-1; J: TRBJ2-2; D: TRBD2; DNA: TGCGCCAGCAGCTTGGCTAGCGGGGCTAGTGGCACCGGGGAGCTGTTTTTT; CDR3: CASSLASGASGTGELFF
size: NA; V: TRBV10-3; J: TRBJ1-5; D: NA; DNA: TGTGCCATCAGTATAGCCGGGGAGCAGCCCCAGCATTTT; CDR3: CAISIAGEQPQHF
size: NA; V: TRBV18; J: TRBJ2-5; D: TRBD1; DNA: TGTGCCAGCTCTCAACGACAGGGGGGGAATGAGGAGACCCAGTACTTC; CDR3: CASSQRQGGNEETQYF
size: NA; V: TRBV9; J: TRBJ2-5; D: TRBD1; DNA: TGTGCCAGCAGCCGCCCTCGGGACAGGTCGGAGACCCAGTACTTC; CDR3: CASSRPRDRSETQYF
size: few; V: TRBV5-1; J: TRBJ2-5; D: TRBD2; DNA: TGCGCCAGCAGCTCCGGGACTAGCGGGGGAGGGGAGACCCAGTACTTC; CDR3: CASSSGTSGGGETQYF
size: NA; V: TRBV18; J: TRBJ1-6; D: TRBD1; DNA: TGTGCCAGCTCACCACCGGACAGGGACTCCTATAATTCACCCCTCCACTTT; CDR3: CASSPPDRDSYNSPLHF
size: few; V: TRBV5-8; J: TRBJ2-1; D: NA; DNA: TGTGCCAGCAGCTTGCGGGTAACGGTTCGTGAGCAGTTCTTC; CDR3: CASSLRVTVREQFF
size: NA; V: TRBV4-1; J: TRBJ2-1; D: TRBD2; DNA: TGCGCCAGCAGGCCCACGGGAGCGGGAGTTAATGAGCAGTTCTTC; CDR3: CASRPTGAGVNEQFF
size: NA; V: TRBV5-1; J: TRBJ1-2; D: NA; DNA: TGCGCCAGCAGCTTTCTTCCAGATTCGAACTATGGCTACACCTTC; CDR3: CASSFLPDSNYGYTF
size: NA; V: TRBV5-1; J: TRBJ1-1; D: NA; DNA: TGCGCCAGCAGCTTGGAACAGGTGGGGCTGGCTGAAGCTTTCTTT; CDR3: CASSLEQVGLAEAFF
size: NA; V: TRBV7-6; J: TRBJ1-1; D: NA; DNA: TGTGCCAGCAGCTTAGACAGGGCAACTGAAGCTTTCTTT; CDR3: CASSLDRATEAFF
size: NA; V: TRBV5-1; J: TRBJ1-1; D: TRBD1; DNA: TGCGCCAGCAGCGTGGACAGGGGAATGAACACTGAAGCTTTCTTT; CDR3: CASSVDRGMNTEAFF
size: NA; V: TRBV6-5; J: TRBJ1-5; D: NA; DNA: TGTGCCAGCAGTTATAGAGGAGGTAGCAATCAGCCCCAGCATTTT; CDR3: CASSYRGGSNQPQHF
size: NA; V: TRBV6-5; J: TRBJ1-1; D: NA; DNA: TGTGCCAGCAGTTTCCAGGGCATGAACACTGAAGCTTTCTTT; CDR3: CASSFQGMNTEAFF
size: NA; V: TRBV10-3; J: TRBJ2-5; D: NA; DNA: TGTGCCATCAGTGAGTCAGGGGTGCTCCAAGAGACCCAGTACTTC; CDR3: CAISESGVLQETQYF
size: NA; V: TRBV4-3; J: TRBJ2-3; D: TRBD2; DNA: TGCGCCAGCAGCCAAGCTCCTAGCGGGGCGCGGGAGCAGTATTTT; CDR3: CASSQAPSGAREQYF
size: NA; V: TRBV9; J: TRBJ1-2; D: NA; DNA: TGTGCCAGCAGCGTCCGGGGTGGTGATGGCTACACCTTC; CDR3: CASSVRGGDGYTF
size: NA; V: TRBV9; J: TRBJ2-4; D: TRBD1; DNA: TGTGCCAGCAGCGTCCGGGACAGGGGATTTGAAGCCAAAAACATTCAGTACTTC; CDR3: CASSVRDRGFEAKNIQYF
size: NA; V: TRBV27; J: TRBJ1-1; D: NA; DNA: TGTGCCAGCAGCTACAGGGTGGTGAACACTGAAGCTTTCTTT; CDR3: CASSYRVVNTEAFF
size: NA; V: TRBV5-5; J: TRBJ1-3; D: TRBD1; DNA: TGTGCCAGCAGCTCCGACAGGGGCTTCTCTGGAAACACCATATATTTT; CDR3: CASSSDRGFSGNTIYF
size: once; V: TRBV29-1; J: TRBJ2-3; D: TRBD2; DNA: TGCAGCGTAGCTTCGACTAGCGGGAGGGACGATACGCAGTATTTT; CDR3: CSVASTSGRDDTQYF
size: NA; V: TRBV18; J: TRBJ2-1; D: TRBD2; DNA: TGTGCCAGCTCACCAGGCACACGGACTAGACCCTCCTACAATGAGCAGTTCTTC; CDR3: CASSPGTRTRPSYNEQFF
size: NA; V: TRBV2; J: TRBJ2-5; D: NA; DNA: TGTGCCAGCAGTGAAGCGCCAGGGGGGGAGACCCAGTACTTC; CDR3: CASSEAPGGETQYF
size: few; V: TRBV29-1; J: TRBJ2-7; D: NA; DNA: TGCAGCGTTGAAGCCAGGGGCTACGAGCAGTACTTC; CDR3: CSVEARGYEQYF
size: NA; V: TRBV6-6; J: TRBJ2-3; D: NA; DNA: TGTGCCAGCAGTTACCCATCGGGACTCACAGATACGCAGTATTTT; CDR3: CASSYPSGLTDTQYF
size: NA; V: TRBV30; J: TRBJ2-7; D: NA; DNA: TGTGCCTGGAGTCGGACTGGTTACGAGCAGTACTTC; CDR3: CAWSRTGYEQYF
size: NA; V: TRBV4-2; J: TRBJ2-1; D: NA; DNA: TGTGCCAGCAGCCAATCCCGCTCCGGGGCGGGATGGTACAATGAGCAGTTCTTC; CDR3: CASSQSRSGAGWYNEQFF
size: once; V: TRBV5-4; J: TRBJ1-1; D: TRBD1; DNA: TGTGCCAGCAGCGACGGACAGGGGCGGGGCACTGAAGCTTTCTTT; CDR3: CASSDGQGRGTEAFF
size: NA; V: TRBV25-1; J: TRBJ2-5; D: TRBD1; DNA: TGTGCCAGCTTGGACAGGGGGCGTTCAGAGACCCAGTACTTC; CDR3: CASLDRGRSETQYF
size: NA; V: TRBV2; J: TRBJ2-2; D: NA; DNA: TGTGCCAGCAACCCGGGGAGGTGGACCGGGGAGCTGTTTTTT; CDR3: CASNPGRWTGELFF
size: NA; V: TRBV25-1; J: TRBJ2-5; D: NA; DNA: TGTGCCAGCACGCTGGGGGCTCCGGAGACCCAGTACTTC; CDR3: CASTLGAPETQYF
size: NA; V: TRBV27; J: TRBJ2-7; D: NA; DNA: TGTGCCAGCAGTTTGGGGCAGAACTACGAGCAGTACTTC; CDR3: CASSLGQNYEQYF
size: NA; V: TRBV7-2; J: TRBJ2-1; D: TRBD1; DNA: TGTGCCAGCAGCGGACGGGACAGGGGAATCAATGAGCAGTTCTTC; CDR3: CASSGRDRGINEQFF